This paragraph reports one T cell receptor beta chain. Its antigen is as yet unknown. The data derive from a study of cytomegalovirus exposure and HLA in healthy donors. Study-wide results and limits: The productive fraction for most TCR beta V segments was about 87% or about 30% in an earlier analysis. In a later analysis, most CMV-associated TCR beta chains appeared HLA-restricted. Per a later analysis, about 17,000 TCR beta sequences showed association with HLA alleles at 0.05 false discovery rate.

Germline V gene data show CDR1 as SEHNR and CDR2 as FQNEAQ (reference sequence). V gave up 3 bases and J gave up 4 bases; unmatched junction bases: 9. The CDR3 runs to 17 residues. Primers: 60 Vbeta forward and 13 Jbeta reverse. In the study's own analysis: Later analysis identified roughly 82 million unique TCR beta chains, approximately 11 million shared. The protocol was immunoSEQ multiplex PCR, while the TCRdb copy is restricted to in-frame clones and leaves out a portion. Clone size and the V and J calls come from that table; the DNA yielded D and trimming. The sample holds nearly 200,000 clones, about 89% seen once.

This clonotype originated in a man aged 30 to 45 in good health and CMV-seronegative. The rearrangement uses TRBV7-9 and TRBJ1-5; 10 bases align to TRBD1. Sequencing was carried out using PBMCs. The CDR3 sequence is CASSFAQGQGYNQPQHF. The CDR3 region has the DNA TGTGCCAGCAGCTTCGCACAGGGACAGGGGTATAATCAGCCCCAGCATTTT.